These 18 T cell receptor beta chains share one sample of origin, sequenced in a study of blood T cell repertoires in COVID-19. TCRdb's copy holds only in-frame clones and misses some; the assay was immunoSEQ multiplex PCR. The sample contains some 290,000 clones, 89% of which appear only once. The sample taken for sequencing was peripheral blood. The receptors were sampled from a woman aged 25 to 39 with COVID-19, enrolled during active disease.

This clone was counted once. The V and J genes are TRBV5-5 and TRBJ1-5, with no clear D. This CDR3 is built from 15 residues. Germline assignment: CDR1 SGHKS and CDR2 YYEKEE (reference sequence). The ends were cut back, 0 bases at V and 3 bases at J, with 10 bases in the middle. DNA of the CDR3: TGTGCCAGCAGCTTGGTGGATGGGCTCAATCAGCCCCAGCATTTT. Amino acids: CASSLVDGLNQPQHF.

The V gene is TRBV11-2, the J gene TRBJ2-2, with D unclear. Germline-derived CDR1 and CDR2 are SGHAT and FQNNGV. The CDR3 has 13 residues. Trimming cost V 3 bases and J 4 bases, with 6 bases left between them. The CDR3 reads CASSFTSTGELFF. The CDR3 DNA reads TGTGCCAGCAGCTTCACATCCACCGGGGAGCTGTTTTTT.

The sample holds one count of this clone. V is TRBV6-5 and J is TRBJ1-2; D possibly corresponds to TRBD1 (6 bases). With 8 bases removed from V and 6 bases from J, the gap between germline ends came to 10 bases. Germline CDR1 is MNHEY and CDR2 is SVGAGI. This CDR3 comprises 11 residues. CDR3 coding DNA: TGTGCCAGCTCGCAGGGGCATGGCTACACCTTC. The encoded protein is CASSQGHGYTF.

This clone was seen only a few times. The gene calls are TRBV6-5 and TRBJ1-2; D perhaps matches TRBD1 (5 bases). The CDR3 sequence is 12 residues long. CDR1 and CDR2 (germline): MNHEY, SVGAGI. V gave up 7 bases and J gave up 4 bases, with 10 bases separating them. CDR3 in amino acids: CASTSTVYGYTF. In nucleotides, the CDR3 is TGTGCCAGCACGTCGACAGTCTATGGCTACACCTTC.

The V gene is TRBV3-1 (or the pseudogene TRBV3-2), the J gene TRBJ2-1; no clear D gene. The V end lost 1 base, the J end lost 11 bases, and 6 bases lay between the germline ends. The CDR3 has 11 residues. CDR1 and CDR2 from the germline V gene are LGHDT and YNNKEL (reference sequence). CDR3 residues: CASSQGPKQFF. The CDR3 DNA is TGTGCCAGCAGCCAAGGGCCAAAGCAGTTCTTC.

The chain is built from TRBV19 and TRBJ1-5, with 7 bases identical to TRBD1. V lost 5 bases to trimming and J lost 0 bases; unmatched junction nucleotides: 7. CDR3 size: 16 residues. The germline V gene encodes CDR1 LNHDA and CDR2 SQIVND (reference sequence). CDR3 residues: CASSPRDSYSNQPQHF. In nucleotides, the CDR3 is TGTGCCAGTAGTCCCCGGGACAGCTATAGCAATCAGCCCCAGCATTTT.

The J gene is TRBJ2-3, the V gene TRBV19, with D possibly matching TRBD2 (6 bases). Germline V gives CDR1 LNHDA, CDR2 SQIVND (reference sequence). The CDR3 is made up of 15 amino acids. V was clipped by 6 bases and J by 0 bases, with 13 bases between them. The chain's CDR3 is CASRNPGASTDTQYF. The CDR3 DNA is TGTGCCAGTAGGAACCCGGGAGCTAGCACAGATACGCAGTATTTT.

The chain couples TRBV5-1 to TRBJ2-7; a possible D gene is TRBD2 (5 bases). Germline V lookup: CDR1 SGHRS, CDR2 YFSETQ. Trimming took 4 bases from V and 0 from J, leaving 14 bases between them. This CDR3 contains 15 residues. The CDR3 spells CASSASGSRSYEQYF. In nucleotides, the CDR3 is TGCGCCAGCAGCGCCTCGGGGTCCCGCTCCTACGAGCAGTACTTC.

The chain couples TRBV18 to TRBJ2-1, with D tentatively TRBD2 (6 bases). The CDR3 has 17 amino acids. CDR1 is KGHSH, CDR2 LQKENI, per germline. V lost 0 bases to trimming and J lost 4 bases, with 16 bases between them. The DNA for the CDR3 is TGTGCCAGCTCACCACCGAGTACGGGGGTGATTTACAATGAGCAGTTCTTC. This sequence encodes CASSPPSTGVIYNEQFF.

The chain employs TRBV7-9 and TRBJ2-1; TRBD1 might be the D (6 bases). The CDR3 spans 14 residues. V lost 6 bases, J lost 4 bases, and 13 bases lay in between. Germline values: CDR1 SEHNR, CDR2 FQNEAQ (reference sequence). CDR3 sequence (DNA): TGTGCCAGCAGTCGAGTCGGACAGTACAATGAGCAGTTCTTC. Residues: CASSRVGQYNEQFF.

The chain recombines TRBV7-9 with TRBJ2-3; TRBD2 matches at 14 bases. Germline V gene data show CDR1 as SEHNR and CDR2 as FQNEAQ (reference sequence). The CDR3 runs 17 residues. V lost 5 bases to trimming and J lost 3 bases; unmatched junction nucleotides: 7. The CDR3 DNA follows: TGTGCCAGCAGCCCTCGGACTAGCGGGGGGCGGACAGATACGCAGTATTTT. This codes for CASSPRTSGGRTDTQYF.

The chain carries TRBV24-1 and TRBJ2-1; 8 bases line up with TRBD1. J lost 4 bases, V lost 4 bases, and 8 bases had no gene match. The CDR3 loop spans 16 amino acids. Germline V gene lookup returns CDR1 KGHDR and CDR2 SFDVKD. The CDR3 DNA follows: TGTGCCACCAGTGACTCCGGGACAGGACTTTACAATGAGCAGTTCTTC. As protein: CATSDSGTGLYNEQFF.

In nucleotides, the CDR3 is TGTGCCAGTAGAACAGGGGGCAGTGGCTACACCTTC. Its protein is CASRTGGSGYTF. This chain connects TRBV19 to TRBJ1-2; 9 bases are a match to TRBD1. The CDR3 covers 12 residues. The germline CDR1 and CDR2 sequences are LNHDA and SQIVND (reference sequence). J lost 7 bases, V lost 6 bases, and 3 bases had no gene match.

The rearrangement uses TRBV12-3 or TRBV12-4 and TRBJ1-1, with D tentatively TRBD1 (6 bases). V shed 6 bases and J shed 6 bases, with 8 bases lying between them. The CDR3 covers 11 residues. The CDR3 reads CASRGGAEAFF. The DNA for the CDR3 is TGTGCCAGCAGAGGGGGGGCTGAAGCTTTCTTT.

About this clone itself: At the DNA level, this CDR3 is encoded by other sequences in the same sample as well. This chain uses TRBV5-1 with TRBJ2-1, with TRBD2 matching 10 bases. The germline V gene encodes CDR1 SGHRS and CDR2 YFSETQ. The V and J ends lost 1 base and 5 bases, in that order; junction bases with no gene match: 3. The CDR3 sequence is 15 residues long. The CDR3 loop is CASSLRTSGDNEQFF. Written as DNA, the CDR3 is TGCGCCAGCAGCTTGAGAACTAGCGGGGACAATGAGCAGTTCTTC. The whole variable domain, remainder taken from reference TRBV5-1 and TRBJ2-1, is KAGVTQTPRYLIKTRGQQVTLSCSPISGHRSVSWYQQTPGQGLQFLFEYFSETQRNKGNFPGRFSGRQFSNSRSEMNVSTLELGDSALYLCASSLRTSGDNEQFFGPGTRLTVL.

The chain is built from TRBV6-5 and TRBJ2-3; perhaps TRBD2 as D (6 bases). V lost 8 bases and J 4 bases, leaving 13 bases between the germline ends. This CDR3 is 13 amino acids long. Per the germline V gene, CDR1 is MNHEY and CDR2 is SVGAGI. The CDR3 sequence is CASQIPGADTQYF. The CDR3 DNA is TGTGCCAGCCAGATCCCGGGGGCAGATACGCAGTATTTT.

The chain is built from TRBV6-2 or TRBV6-3 and TRBJ2-6; tentatively, D is TRBD2 (5 bases). This CDR3 contains 15 residues. Germline V lookup: CDR1 MNHEY, CDR2 SVGEGT. V was clipped by 5 bases and J by 3 bases, with 11 bases between them. This CDR3 reads CASSRTSGGANVLTF. DNA for the CDR3: TGTGCCAGCAGTCGTACTAGTGGTGGGGCCAACGTCCTGACTTTC.

The chain has TRBV30 and TRBJ1-4, with a tentative D call TRBD1 (5 bases). Between the trimmed V and J ends, which lost 1 base and 4 bases, there was a span of 10 bases. Germline loops: CDR1 GTSNPN, CDR2 SVGIG (reference sequence). The CDR3 has 14 amino acids. CDR3 sequence: CAWSATGYNEKLFF. The CDR3 region has the DNA TGTGCCTGGAGTGCAACAGGCTATAATGAAAAACTGTTTTTT. The full variable domain, its missing parts supplied by reference TRBV30 and TRBJ1-4, is SQTIHQWPATLVQPVGSPLSLECTVEGTSNPNLYWYRQAAGRGLQLLFYSVGIGQISSEVPQNLSASRPQDRQFILSSKKLLLSDSGFYLCAWSATGYNEKLFFGSGTQLSVL.